This is a list of T cell receptor beta chains from one sample in a study of blood T cell repertoires in COVID-19. Data came from immunoSEQ multiplex PCR; TCRdb stores just in-frame clones and leaves some out. The sample shows approximately 360,000 clones, 90% of them seen only once. What was sequenced was peripheral blood. All receptors come from a man aged 18 to 30 with active or convalescent COVID-19. Both conserved end residues are part of each CDR3. A D gene is named only where the DNA matches it firmly. Not every row has a clone size; where given, it reads once, few, many or a size class.

clone_size,j_call,d_call,v_call,cdr3_aa,cdr3_nt
.,TRBJ1-5,.,TRBV10-3,CAAGDNQPQHF,TGTGCCGCAGGGGATAATCAGCCCCAGCATTTT
.,TRBJ2-3,.,TRBV19,CASNRRGDTDTQYF,TGTGCCAGTAATCGGCGCGGTGACACAGATACGCAGTATTTT
.,TRBJ2-2,TRBD1,TRBV5-4,CASSFTRDRALDTGELFF,TGTGCCAGCAGCTTCACCCGGGACAGGGCTTTAGACACCGGGGAGCTGTTTTTT
.,TRBJ1-3,.,TRBV6-1,CASSEPGTSRSGNTIYF,TGTGCCAGCAGTGAACCCGGGACAAGCCGCTCTGGAAACACCATATATTTT
.,TRBJ1-1,.,TRBV19,CASSGTPEAFF,TGTGCCAGTAGCGGGACTCCCGAAGCTTTCTTT
.,TRBJ1-3,.,TRBV14,CASQESGNTIYF,TGTGCCTCACAGGAGTCTGGAAACACCATATATTTT
.,TRBJ2-2,.,TRBV12-3/TRBV12-4,CASSPTRTGELFF,TGTGCCAGCAGTCCCACCCGGACCGGGGAGCTGTTTTTT
.,TRBJ1-6,.,TRBV28,CASKSDSPLHF,TGTGCCAGCAAGTCAGATTCACCCCTCCACTTT
.,TRBJ2-4,TRBD2,TRBV19,CASSFTSGGKNIQYF,TGTGCCAGTAGTTTTACTAGCGGGGGAAAAAACATTCAGTACTTC
.,TRBJ1-1,TRBD1,TRBV6-5,CASRGTGLKAFF,TGTGCCAGCAGAGGGACAGGGCTGAAAGCTTTCTTT
once,TRBJ1-6,TRBD1,TRBV7-2,CASSLNSGTGNSPLHF,TGTGCCAGCAGCTTAAATTCCGGGACAGGGAATTCACCCCTCCACTTT
.,TRBJ2-3,.,TRBV27,CASSFGQNTDTQYF,TGTGCCAGCAGTTTTGGTCAGAACACAGATACGCAGTATTTT
.,TRBJ1-1,.,TRBV29-1,CSVKQGPEAFF,TGCAGCGTCAAACAGGGCCCTGAAGCTTTCTTT
.,TRBJ1-5,.,TRBV4-1,CASSQGPGNQPQHF,TGCGCCAGCAGCCAAGGGCCAGGTAATCAGCCCCAGCATTTT
.,TRBJ1-2,.,TRBV7-2,CASTYPGGRGNYGYTF,TGTGCCAGCACCTACCCGGGGGGCAGGGGCAACTATGGCTACACCTTC
.,TRBJ2-1,.,TRBV4-3,CASSQVAGQLYNEQFF,TGCGCCAGCAGCCAAGTGGCCGGACAGCTGTACAATGAGCAGTTCTTC
.,TRBJ2-3,.,TRBV9,CASSATGSDTQYF,TGTGCCAGCAGCGCTACAGGGTCAGATACGCAGTATTTT
.,TRBJ2-1,.,TRBV5-8,CASSFYTGGDYNEQFF,TGTGCCAGCAGCTTTTACACTGGCGGAGACTACAATGAGCAGTTCTTC
.,TRBJ1-2,.,TRBV5-8,CASSARGPNYGYTF,TGTGCCAGCAGCGCCAGGGGACCTAACTATGGCTACACCTTC
.,TRBJ1-5,.,TRBV6-6,CASSRSTEHQPQHF,TGTGCCAGCAGTCGATCGACAGAGCATCAGCCCCAGCATTTT
.,TRBJ1-2,TRBD1,TRBV7-2,CASSLAVSSDRGHGYTF,TGTGCCAGCAGCTTAGCCGTAAGCTCGGACAGGGGGCATGGCTACACCTTC
.,TRBJ1-4,.,TRBV28,CASSPIGGYSEKLFF,TGTGCCAGCAGTCCAATAGGAGGGTACAGCGAAAAACTGTTTTTT
.,TRBJ2-7,.,TRBV5-6,CASSSLDNSYEQYF,TGTGCCAGCAGCTCTCTCGACAACTCCTACGAGCAGTACTTC
.,TRBJ1-4,TRBD1,TRBV3-1/TRBV3-2,CASSQEGTGGANEKLFF,TGTGCCAGCAGCCAAGAGGGAACAGGGGGGGCTAATGAAAAACTGTTTTTT
few,TRBJ2-3,.,TRBV19,CASSINQADTQYF,TGTGCCAGTAGTATAAATCAGGCAGATACGCAGTATTTT